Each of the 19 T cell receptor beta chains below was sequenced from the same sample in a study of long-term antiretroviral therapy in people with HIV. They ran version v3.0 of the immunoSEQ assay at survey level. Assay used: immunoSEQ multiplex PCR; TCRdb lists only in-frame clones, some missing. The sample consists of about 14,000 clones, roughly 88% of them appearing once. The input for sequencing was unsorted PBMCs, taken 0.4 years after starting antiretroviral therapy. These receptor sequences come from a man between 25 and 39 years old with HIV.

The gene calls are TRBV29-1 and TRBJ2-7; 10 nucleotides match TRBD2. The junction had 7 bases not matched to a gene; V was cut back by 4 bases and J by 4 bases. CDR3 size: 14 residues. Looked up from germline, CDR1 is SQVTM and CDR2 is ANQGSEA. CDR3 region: CSVGASGSRYEQYF. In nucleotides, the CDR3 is TGCAGCGTTGGGGCTAGCGGGAGCAGGTACGAGCAGTACTTC.

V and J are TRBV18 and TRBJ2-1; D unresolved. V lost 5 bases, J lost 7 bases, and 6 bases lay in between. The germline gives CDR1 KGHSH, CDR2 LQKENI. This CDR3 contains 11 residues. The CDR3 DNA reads TGTGCCAGCTCAGCGGCTAATGAGCAGTTCTTC. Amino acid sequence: CASSAANEQFF.

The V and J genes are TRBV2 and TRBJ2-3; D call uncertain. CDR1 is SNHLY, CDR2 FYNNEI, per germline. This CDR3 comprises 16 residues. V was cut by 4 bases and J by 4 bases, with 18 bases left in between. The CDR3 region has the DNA TGTGCCAGCAGTGGAGAGTACCATGACGGGCCAGATACGCAGTATTTT. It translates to CASSGEYHDGPDTQYF.

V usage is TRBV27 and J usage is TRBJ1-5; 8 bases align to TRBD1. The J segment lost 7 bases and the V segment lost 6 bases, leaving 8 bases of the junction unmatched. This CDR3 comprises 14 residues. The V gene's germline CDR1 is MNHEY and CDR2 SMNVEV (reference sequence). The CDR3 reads CASSDRGYGQPQHF. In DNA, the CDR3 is TGTGCCAGCAGCGACAGGGGATACGGACAGCCCCAGCATTTT.

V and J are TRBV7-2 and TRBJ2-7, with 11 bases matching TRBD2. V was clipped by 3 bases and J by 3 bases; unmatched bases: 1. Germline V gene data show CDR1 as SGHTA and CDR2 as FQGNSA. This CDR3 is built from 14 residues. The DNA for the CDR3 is TGTGCCAGCAGCTTGGGACTAGCGGACTACGAGCAGTACTTC. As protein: CASSLGLADYEQYF.

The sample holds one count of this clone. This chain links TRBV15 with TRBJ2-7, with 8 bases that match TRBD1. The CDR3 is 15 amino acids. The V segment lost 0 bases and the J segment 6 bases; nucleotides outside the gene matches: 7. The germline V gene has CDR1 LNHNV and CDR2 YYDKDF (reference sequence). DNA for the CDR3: TGTGCCACCAGCAGAGACAAAGTTCAGGGGGCCGAGCAGTACTTC. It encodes CATSRDKVQGAEQYF.

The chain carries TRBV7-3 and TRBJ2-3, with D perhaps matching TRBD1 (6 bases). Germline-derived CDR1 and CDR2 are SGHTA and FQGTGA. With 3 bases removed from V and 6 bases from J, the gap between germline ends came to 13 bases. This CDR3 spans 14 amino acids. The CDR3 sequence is CASSLTGHWDTQYF. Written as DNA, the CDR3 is TGTGCCAGCAGCTTGACGGGACATTGGGATACGCAGTATTTT. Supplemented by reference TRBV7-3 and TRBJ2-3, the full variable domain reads GAGVSQTPSNKVTEKGKYVELRCDPISGHTALYWYRQSLGQGPEFLIYFQGTGAADDSGLPNDRFFAVRPEGSVSTLKIQRTERGDSAVYLCASSLTGHWDTQYFGPGTRLTVL.

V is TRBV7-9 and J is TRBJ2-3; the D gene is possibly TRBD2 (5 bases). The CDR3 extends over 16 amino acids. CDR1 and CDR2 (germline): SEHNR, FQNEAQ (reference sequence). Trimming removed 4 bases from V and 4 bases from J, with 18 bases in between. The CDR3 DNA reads TGTGCCAGCAGCTCTCTAGCTAGCTTGTTGTCAGATACGCAGTATTTT. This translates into CASSSLASLLSDTQYF.

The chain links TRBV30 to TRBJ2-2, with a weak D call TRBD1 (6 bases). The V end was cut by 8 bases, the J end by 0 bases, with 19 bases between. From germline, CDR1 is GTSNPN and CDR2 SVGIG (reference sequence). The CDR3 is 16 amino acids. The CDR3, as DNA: TGTGCCGTCTCAGGGGCGGCGGCCGCGAACACCGGGGAGCTGTTTTTT. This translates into CAVSGAAAANTGELFF.

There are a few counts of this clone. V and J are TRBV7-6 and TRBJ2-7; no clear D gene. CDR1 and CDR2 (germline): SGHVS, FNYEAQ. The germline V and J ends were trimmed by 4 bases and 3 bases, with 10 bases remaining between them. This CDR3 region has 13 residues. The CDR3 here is CASSSGRIYEQYF. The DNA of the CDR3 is TGTGCCAGCAGCTCTGGACGGATCTACGAGCAGTACTTC.

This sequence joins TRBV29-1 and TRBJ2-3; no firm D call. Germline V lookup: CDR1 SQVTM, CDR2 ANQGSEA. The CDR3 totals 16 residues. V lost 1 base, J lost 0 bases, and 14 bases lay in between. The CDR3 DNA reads TGCAGCGTTGAAGGGATCCCCCTATTAAGCACAGATACGCAGTATTTT. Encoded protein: CSVEGIPLLSTDTQYF.

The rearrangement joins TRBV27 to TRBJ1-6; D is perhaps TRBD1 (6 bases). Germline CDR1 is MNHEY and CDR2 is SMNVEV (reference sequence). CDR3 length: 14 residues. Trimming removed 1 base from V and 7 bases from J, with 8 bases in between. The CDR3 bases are TGTGCCAGCAGTTTATTGGGGGCAAATTCACCCCTCCACTTT. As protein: CASSLLGANSPLHF.

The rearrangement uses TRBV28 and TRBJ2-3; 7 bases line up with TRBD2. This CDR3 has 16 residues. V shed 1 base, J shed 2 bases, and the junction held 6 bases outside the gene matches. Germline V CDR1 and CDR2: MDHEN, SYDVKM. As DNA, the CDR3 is TGTGCCAGCAGTTTATCAGCGGGAAGGGACACAGATACGCAGTATTTT. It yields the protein CASSLSAGRDTDTQYF. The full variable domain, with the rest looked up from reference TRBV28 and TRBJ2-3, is DVKVTQSSRYLVKRTGEKVFLECVQDMDHENMFWYRQDPGLGLRLIYFSYDVKMKEKGDIPEGYSVSREKKERFSLILESASTNQTSMYLCASSLSAGRDTDTQYFGPGTRLTVL.

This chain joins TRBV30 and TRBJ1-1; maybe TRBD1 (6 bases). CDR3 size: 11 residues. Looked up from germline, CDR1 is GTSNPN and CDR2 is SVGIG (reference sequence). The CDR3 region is CAWEGGTEAFF. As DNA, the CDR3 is TGTGCGTGGGAGGGGGGCACTGAAGCTTTCTTT.

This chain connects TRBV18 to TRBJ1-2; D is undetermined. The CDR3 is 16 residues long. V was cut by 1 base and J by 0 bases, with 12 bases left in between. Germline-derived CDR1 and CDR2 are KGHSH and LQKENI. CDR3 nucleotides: TGTGCCAGCTCACCACAAGTCTTTCTCACTAACTATGGCTACACCTTC. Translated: CASSPQVFLTNYGYTF.

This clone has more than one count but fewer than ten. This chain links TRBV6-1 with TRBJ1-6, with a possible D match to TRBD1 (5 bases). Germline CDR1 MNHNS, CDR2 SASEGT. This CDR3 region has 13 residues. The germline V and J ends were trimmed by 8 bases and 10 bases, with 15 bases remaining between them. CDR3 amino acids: CASGTGSVSPLHF. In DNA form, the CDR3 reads TGTGCCAGCGGGACGGGTAGTGTCTCACCCCTCCACTTT.

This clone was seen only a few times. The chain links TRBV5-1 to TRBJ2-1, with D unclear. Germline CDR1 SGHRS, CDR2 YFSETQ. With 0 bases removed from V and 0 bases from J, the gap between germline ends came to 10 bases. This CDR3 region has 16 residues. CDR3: CASSLDGITSYNEQFF. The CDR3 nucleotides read TGCGCCAGCAGCTTGGACGGTATTACCTCCTACAATGAGCAGTTCTTC.

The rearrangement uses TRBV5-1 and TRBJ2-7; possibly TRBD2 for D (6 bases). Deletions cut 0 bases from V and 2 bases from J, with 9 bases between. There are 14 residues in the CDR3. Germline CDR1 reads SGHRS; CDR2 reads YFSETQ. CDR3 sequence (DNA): TGCGCCAGCAGCTTGGCGGGGGTCCCCTACGAGCAGTACTTC. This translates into CASSLAGVPYEQYF.

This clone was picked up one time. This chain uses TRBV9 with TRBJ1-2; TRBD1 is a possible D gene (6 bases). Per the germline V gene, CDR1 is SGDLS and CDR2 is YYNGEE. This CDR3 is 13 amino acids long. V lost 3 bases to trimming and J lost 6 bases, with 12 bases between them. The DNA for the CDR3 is TGTGCCAGCAGCGGCAGGGGTTGGAATGGCTACACCTTC. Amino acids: CASSGRGWNGYTF.